This TCR beta chain comes out of a study of identical twins (dated by TCRdb to the mid-2010s). Regarding the research as a whole: To test whether fetal clonotypes persist, this study deep-sequenced TCR alpha and beta repertoires from monozygotic twins, from unrelated adults of various ages, and from cord blood. To rule out contamination, replicate twin experiments were performed at different times with different library preparation protocols.

The table lists this clonotype with a few counts. It lacks a known antigen. Base qualities are not recorded, but no much larger clone differs from it by a single base. The germline V gene (reference sequence) supplies CDR1 DFQATT and CDR2 SNEGSKA. The V and J ends are trimmed by 0 bases and 8 bases, leaving 20 bases between them. Taken from cysteine to phenylalanine, the CDR3 has 16 residues. Solely the CDR3 DNA is kept, with 48 bases framed from the first base. Every donor was a healthy Caucasian. Three pairs of female monozygotic twins, all aged 18 to 29 years, made up the twin cohort. Positive isolation kits from Invitrogen were used to isolate the CD4+ and CD8+ T cell populations. Libraries were constructed by 5' RACE. Sequenced using an Illumina HiSeq 2000. Template switching added a universal primer binding site, and the final cDNA carried a unique molecular identifier that allowed TCR cDNA molecules to be counted accurately. First-strand cDNA for TCR alpha and beta chains was synthesized from specific primers in the conserved constant-segment region. To control for contamination, every cDNA library carried two barcodes: a SMART-Mk sample barcode plus Illumina barcodes. TruSeq adapter sequences along with Illumina sample barcodes were introduced in two successive PCR steps. Sequencing of the TCR alpha and beta cDNA libraries was done on the Illumina HiSeq platform using custom primers. As for the original processing: MiGEC was used to process raw reads and extract unique molecular identifiers, and MiXCR was used to find CDR3 positions. Recombination models were inferred per individual with the repgenHMM and IGoR tools using an EM algorithm. Shared clonotypes were analyzed with the tcR package in R, and sharing was normalized by the product of cloneset sizes. Out-of-frame nonproductive sequences were analyzed to study raw recombination free of thymic and clonal selection effects. The raw public reads went through TCRdb reprocessing: fastp at Q25, MiXCR clone calling, in-frame beta chains kept. Each CDR3 protein appears once, grouped with its most common genes and DNA. These V and J calls are TCRdb output, not the study's own analysis. The sample contains about 290,000 distinct CDR3 sequences, more than 8% of them found a single time. Jointly, the top ten make up approximately 7% of the sample.

What the research found in general, with its limitations: Because the same donors could not be followed over many years, the conclusions relied on cross-sectional statistical analysis. Zero-insertion analyses could be partly confounded by invariant T cells such as MAIT and iNKT, though diverse VJ usage argued against such confounding for most clonotypes. Compared with coincidental sharing between unrelated individuals, an excess of low generation-probability sequences was observed among out-of-frame TCR alpha sequences shared between twins. Abundant cord blood beta clonotypes carried fewer insertions; young adult naive repertoires showed a weaker similar trend, while memory repertoires showed none. Excess twin sharing in beta out-of-frame sequences was weaker because fewer shared sequences lowered the signal-to-noise ratio. In monozygotic twins, out-of-frame TCR alpha sharing was systematically underestimated by recombination models, although the models agreed with sharing between unrelated individuals.

These data were also reused for a study on yellow fever vaccine responses in identical twins. According to the second study: The authors reported that the T cell response to vaccination in identical twins appeared partly convergent and partly personalized. In the study, vaccine-responding T cell clones were precisely tracked in identical twins.

This sequence was found in a woman aged 18-29 years in good health. The rearrangement joined TRBV20-1 to TRBJ2-1, with TRBD2 tentatively as D gene (5 bases match). The source material was CD8+ T cells sorted from blood. For the CDR3, the sequence is CSARDFRLSFLDEQFF. The nucleotide sequence is given as TGCAGTGCTAGAGATTTCCGACTATCTTTTTTGGATGAGCAGTTCTTC.